Below, one T cell receptor beta chain is given with its context. Its specificity is unknown. CDR1 and CDR2 from the germline V gene are MGHRA and YSYEKL. Deletions cut 1 base from V and 10 bases from J, with 13 bases between. CDR3 length: 13 residues. These data belong to a study of cytomegalovirus exposure and HLA in healthy donors. Study-wide context: In an early release, HLA-typed donors contributed about 80 million unique TCR sequences. Study-level findings and limits: Common viral pathogens seemed to be connected with several of the most significant clusters, according to a later analysis.

Primers included in the PCR were 60 Vbeta and 13 Jbeta primers. The table came from immunoSEQ multiplex PCR; TCRdb's copy has only in-frame clones and leaves some out. This sample has roughly 82,000 clones, with roughly 72% found just once. The chain joins TRBV4-1 to TRBJ1-1; D is unresolved. The sequence came from a woman aged 45 to 65 in good health and CMV-seropositive. The sequencing input was PBMCs. CDR3 protein: CASSQGVGSSAFF. CDR3 DNA: TGCGCCAGCAGCCAAGGGGTAGGGAGTTCAGCTTTCTTT.